Here is one T cell receptor (beta chain) with its context. The germline V and J ends were trimmed by 10 bases and 6 bases, with 15 bases remaining between them. The CDR3 is 12 amino acids. Cohort allocation depended upon clinical history that participants reported. This sample stems from a study of blood T cell repertoires in COVID-19. The overall study: Donors in the United States, Italy and Spain gave samples during acute or convalescent COVID-19. Sample material is recorded as cDNA or gDNA derived from T cells, B-cell-depleted T cells, or PBMCs.

Original processing notes: Counts of nucleated cells, estimated from reference gene primer amplification, were obtained. Assay used: immunoSEQ multiplex PCR; TCRdb lists only in-frame clones, some missing. Clone size and the V and J calls come from that table; the DNA yielded D and trimming. The sample has 210,000 or so clones, 75% to 85% seen once; the top ten hold about 4.3%. This TCR was sampled from a man aged 30 to 39 with acute COVID-19. The sample comprised PBMCs or T cells enriched from blood (not recorded which). The chain is built from TRBV12-3 or TRBV12-4 and TRBJ1-2; D perhaps matches TRBD1 (6 bases). CDR3 bases: TGTGCCACTAGTTGGGGGGGCGATGGCTACACCTTC. The encoded protein is CATSWGGDGYTF.